This T cell receptor beta chain was captured in a study of CD8 T cells in ankylosing spondylitis. The study's findings and limits: Disease-linked clones bore a CD8+ phenotype, appearing relatively rarely in peripheral blood. Reports say disease-linked clones showed up significantly more in matched ankylosing spondylitis synovial fluid. Seemingly distinctive of ankylosing spondylitis blood was a TCR beta motif formed by eight highly homologous variants. There were earlier reports of some motif variants in reactive arthritis synovial fluid and blood.

Per the germline V gene, CDR1 is SGHKS and CDR2 is YYEKEE (reference sequence). Trimming removed 5 bases at V and 6 bases at J, with 14 bases between. There are 13 residues in the CDR3. This clonotype occurred a few times. Its specificity is unknown. The authors made TCR beta libraries by quantitative 5'-RACE with molecular barcodes. TCRdb recomputed calls from the 5' RACE reads with MiXCR, one row per CDR3 protein. The table includes a few hundred thousand distinct CDR3 sequences, approximately 20% detected once. This receptor was identified in a male donor with ankylosing spondylitis. The chain uses TRBV5-5 and TRBJ1-1; D is ambiguous. The sample consisted of blood, either unsorted or a sorted T cell fraction (not recorded which). CDR3 protein: CASSPLWEAEAFF. The CDR3 DNA is TGTGCCAGCAGTCCGCTTTGGGAGGCTGAAGCTTTCTTT. Filled out from reference TRBV5-5 and TRBJ1-1, the complete variable domain reads DAGVTQSPTHLIKTRGQQVTLRCSPISGHKSVSWYQQVLGQGPQFIFQYYEKEERGRGNFPDRFSARQFPNYSSELNVNALLLGDSALYLCASSPLWEAEAFFGQGTRLTVV.